A single sample is the source of the 14 T cell receptor beta chains below, sequenced in a study of vaccination effects on CD4 cells after COVID-19. Their recognized antigens are unknown. The data were produced by immunoSEQ multiplex PCR, yet TCRdb's version contains in-frame clones alone and is incomplete. The sample yields roughly 40,000 clones, about 70% seen once. Upon completion of around 9 days in culture, CD4+ T cells were isolated. All study participants received two doses of BNT162b2 or mRNA-1273 vaccine. Material: CD4+ T cells from PBMCs cultured without peptide, obtained after COVID-19 vaccination. Every receptor here comes from a human donor who received a COVID-19 vaccine.

This CDR3 reads CASSYPGQGGVFRQPQHF. Written as DNA, the CDR3 is TGTGCCAGCAGTTACCCCGGACAGGGTGGAGTGTTTCGCCAGCCCCAGCATTTT. This chain connects TRBV6-2 or TRBV6-3 to TRBJ1-5; 8 positions agree with TRBD1. The CDR3 contains 18 residues. CDR1 is MNHEY, CDR2 SVGEGT, per germline. Trimming removed 2 bases from V and 7 bases from J; junction bases left unmatched: 16.

Comments on this clone: Other DNA sequences in the sample encode the same CDR3. This sequence joins TRBV3-1 (or the pseudogene TRBV3-2) and TRBJ2-5; D is unclear. V shed 1 base and J shed 1 base, with 1 base lying between them. This CDR3 region has 12 residues. Germline loops: CDR1 LGHDT, CDR2 YNNKEL (reference sequence). The CDR3 sequence is CASSQVQETQYF. CDR3 coding DNA: TGTGCCAGCAGCCAAGTCCAAGAGACCCAGTACTTC.

The V call is TRBV30, the J call TRBJ1-1; TRBD1 is a possible D gene (5 bases). The CDR3 sequence is 13 residues long. Between the trimmed V and J ends, which lost 3 bases and 1 base, there was a span of 9 bases. Germline CDR1 is GTSNPN and CDR2 is SVGIG (reference sequence). In DNA form, the CDR3 reads TGTGCCTGGAGACTCCAGGGGAACACTGAAGCTTTCTTT. Its translation is CAWRLQGNTEAFF.

The chain is built from TRBV29-1 and TRBJ2-7; TRBD2 is a possible D gene (6 bases). This CDR3 is 12 amino acids long. Looked up from germline, CDR1 is SQVTM and CDR2 is ANQGSEA. Between the trimmed V and J ends, which lost 4 bases and 2 bases, there was a span of 9 bases. In DNA form, the CDR3 reads TGCAGCGTTGCTGCGGGGCCCTACGAGCAGTACTTC. Encoded protein: CSVAAGPYEQYF.

Only a few counts were recorded for this clone. The chain employs TRBV5-6 and TRBJ1-2; tentatively, D is TRBD1 (5 bases). Germline CDR1 reads SGHDT; CDR2 reads YYEEEE. This CDR3 is built from 14 residues. Deletions cut 1 base from V and 2 bases from J, with 9 bases between. CDR3 DNA sequence: TGTGCCAGCAGCTTGCAGGGCACGAACTATGGCTACACCTTC. It specifies CASSLQGTNYGYTF.

The J gene is TRBJ2-5, the V gene TRBV6-5; D gene uncertain. Germline V gives CDR1 MNHEY, CDR2 SVGAGI. Trimming cost V 4 bases and J 0 bases, with 6 bases left between them. This CDR3 region has 13 residues. DNA for the CDR3: TGTGCCAGCAGTTCCGAGTACCAAGAGACCCAGTACTTC. This codes for CASSSEYQETQYF.

The rearrangement joins TRBV6-2 or TRBV6-3 to TRBJ2-7; D not certain. Germline CDR1 and CDR2: MNHEY and SVGEGT. Trimming took 5 bases from V and 3 from J, leaving 5 bases between them. The CDR3 runs to 11 residues. The CDR3 DNA follows: TGTGCCAGCAGTGACTTCTACGAGCAGTACTTC. Its protein product is CASSDFYEQYF.

The chain carries TRBV20-1 and TRBJ1-1; unclear D gene. The CDR3 totals 12 residues. The germline V and J ends were trimmed by 3 bases and 1 base, with 6 bases remaining between them. Germline CDR1 is DFQATT and CDR2 is SNEGSKA (reference sequence). The CDR3 loop is CSASNRNTEAFF. CDR3 DNA sequence: TGCAGTGCTAGTAACAGGAACACTGAAGCTTTCTTT.

This clone is judged medium-sized. The CDR3 DNA follows: TGTGCCAGCGGGACAGACGATTATACGCAGTATTTT. Its translation: CASGTDDYTQYF. The V call is TRBV9, the J call TRBJ2-3, with TRBD1 matching 7 bases. The V and J ends lost 7 bases and 7 bases, in that order; junction bases with no gene match: 6. The germline V gene encodes CDR1 SGDLS and CDR2 YYNGEE. The CDR3 is 12 amino acids.

This clone came up a few times. V usage is TRBV20-1 and J usage is TRBJ2-7; maybe TRBD2 (6 bases). Germline V gene data show CDR1 as DFQATT and CDR2 as SNEGSKA (reference sequence). Trimming removed 3 bases at V and 5 bases at J, with 8 bases between. The CDR3 has 11 residues. The CDR3 loop is CSASTGDEQYF. The CDR3 DNA reads as TGCAGTGCTAGTACGGGAGACGAGCAGTACTTC.

The chain joins TRBV7-2 to TRBJ2-3, with 10 bases identical to TRBD1. J lost 3 bases, V lost 5 bases, and 5 bases had no gene match. The CDR3 contains 15 residues. Per the germline V gene, CDR1 is SGHTA and CDR2 is FQGNSA. Written as DNA, the CDR3 is TGTGCCAGCAGCCCACGGGGACAGGGGACAGATACGCAGTATTTT. Translating gives CASSPRGQGTDTQYF.

This clone has only a few counts. The CDR3 reads CASSFGRGQPQHF. The CDR3 nucleotides are TGTGCCAGCAGTTTCGGTCGCGGCCAGCCCCAGCATTTT. This rearrangement joins TRBV6-5 to TRBJ1-5, with D unresolved. V was clipped by 4 bases and J by 7 bases, with 11 bases between them. Looked up from germline, CDR1 is MNHEY and CDR2 is SVGAGI. The CDR3 runs to 13 residues.

This chain joins TRBV5-4 and TRBJ2-6; 7 nucleotides line up with TRBD1. The CDR3 contains 17 residues. Germline V gene sequence: CDR1 SGHNT, CDR2 YYREEE (reference sequence). Trimming removed 1 base from V and 1 base from J; junction bases left unmatched: 5. The CDR3 coding sequence is TGTGCCAGCAGCTTGACAGGGGCGAGGTCTGGGGCCAACGTCCTGACTTTC. Translation: CASSLTGARSGANVLTF.

This clone was detected a few times. J is TRBJ1-5 and V is TRBV12-3 or TRBV12-4, with TRBD1 matching over 11 bases. This CDR3 contains 13 residues. J lost 5 bases, V lost 6 bases, and 0 bases had no gene match. The CDR3 reads CASRGQGDQPQHF. As DNA, the CDR3 is TGTGCCAGCAGGGGACAGGGGGATCAGCCCCAGCATTTT.